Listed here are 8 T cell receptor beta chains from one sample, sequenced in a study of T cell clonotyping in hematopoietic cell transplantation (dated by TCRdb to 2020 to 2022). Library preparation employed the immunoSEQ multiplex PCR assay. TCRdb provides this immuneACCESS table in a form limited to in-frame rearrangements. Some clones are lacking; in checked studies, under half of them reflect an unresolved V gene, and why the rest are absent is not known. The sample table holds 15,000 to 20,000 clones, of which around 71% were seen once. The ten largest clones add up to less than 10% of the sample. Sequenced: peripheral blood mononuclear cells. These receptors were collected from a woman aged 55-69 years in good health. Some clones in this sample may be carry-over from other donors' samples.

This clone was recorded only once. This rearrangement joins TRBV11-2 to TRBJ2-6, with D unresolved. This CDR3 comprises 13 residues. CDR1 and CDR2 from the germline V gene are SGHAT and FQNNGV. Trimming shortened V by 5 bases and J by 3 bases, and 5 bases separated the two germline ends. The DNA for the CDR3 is TGTGCCAGCAGCGGGCGTGGGGCCAACGTCCTGACTTTC. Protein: CASSGRGANVLTF.

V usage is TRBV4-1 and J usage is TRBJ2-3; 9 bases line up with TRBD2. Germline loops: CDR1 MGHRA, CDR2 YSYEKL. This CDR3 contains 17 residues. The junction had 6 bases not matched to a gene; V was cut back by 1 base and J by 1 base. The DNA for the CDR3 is TGCGCCAGCAGCCAAGGAGGAGCGGGGGGAGGCACAGATACGCAGTATTTT. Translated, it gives CASSQGGAGGGTDTQYF.

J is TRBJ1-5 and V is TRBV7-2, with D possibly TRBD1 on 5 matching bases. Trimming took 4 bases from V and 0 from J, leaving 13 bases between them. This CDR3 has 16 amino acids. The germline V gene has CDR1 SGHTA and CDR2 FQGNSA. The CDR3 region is CASSSRRGDSNQPQHF. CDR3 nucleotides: TGTGCCAGCAGCTCGCGGCGGGGGGATAGCAATCAGCCCCAGCATTTT.

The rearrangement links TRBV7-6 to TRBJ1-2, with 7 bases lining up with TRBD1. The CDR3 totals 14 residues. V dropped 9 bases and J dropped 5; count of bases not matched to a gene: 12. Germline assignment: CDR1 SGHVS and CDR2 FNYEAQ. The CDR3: CASTLTGTEYGYTF. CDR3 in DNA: TGTGCCAGTACCCTTACCGGGACAGAGTATGGCTACACCTTC. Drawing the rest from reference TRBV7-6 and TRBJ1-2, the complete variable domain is GAGVSQSPRYKVTKRGQDVALRCDPISGHVSLYWYRQALGQGPEFLTYFNYEAQQDKSGLPNDRFSAERPEGSISTLTIQRTEQRDSAMYRCASTLTGTEYGYTFGSGTRLTVV.

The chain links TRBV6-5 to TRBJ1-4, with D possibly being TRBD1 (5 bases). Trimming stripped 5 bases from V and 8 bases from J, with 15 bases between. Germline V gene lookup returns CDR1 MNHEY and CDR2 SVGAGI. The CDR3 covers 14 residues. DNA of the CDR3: TGTGCCAGCAGTGTGTCGGGACCCTGGGAAAAACTGTTTTTT. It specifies CASSVSGPWEKLFF.

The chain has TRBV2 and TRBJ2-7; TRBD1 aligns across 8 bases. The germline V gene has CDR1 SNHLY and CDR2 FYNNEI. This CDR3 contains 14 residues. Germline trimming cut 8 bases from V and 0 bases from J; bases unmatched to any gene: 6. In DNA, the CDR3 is TGTGCCAGCGGGAGGACAGGGCTCTCCTACGAGCAGTACTTC. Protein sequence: CASGRTGLSYEQYF.

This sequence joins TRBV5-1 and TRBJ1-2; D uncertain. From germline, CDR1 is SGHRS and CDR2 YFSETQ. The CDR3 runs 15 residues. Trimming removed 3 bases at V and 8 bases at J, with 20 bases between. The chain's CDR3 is CASSYISGKTGGYTF. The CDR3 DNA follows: TGCGCCAGCAGCTACATTTCCGGGAAGACGGGGGGCTACACCTTC. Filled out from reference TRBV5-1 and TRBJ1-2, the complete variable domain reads KAGVTQTPRYLIKTRGQQVTLSCSPISGHRSVSWYQQTPGQGLQFLFEYFSETQRNKGNFPGRFSGRQFSNSRSEMNVSTLELGDSALYLCASSYISGKTGGYTFGSGTRLTVV.

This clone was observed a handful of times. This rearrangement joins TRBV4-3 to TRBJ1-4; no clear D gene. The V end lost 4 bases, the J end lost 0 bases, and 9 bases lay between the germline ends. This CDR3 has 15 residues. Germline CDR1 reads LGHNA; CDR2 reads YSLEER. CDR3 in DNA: TGCGCCAGCAGCCCCTCGCTTGCAACTAATGAAAAACTGTTTTTT. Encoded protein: CASSPSLATNEKLFF.